Listed here is a single T cell receptor beta chain. Some clones are missing from TCRdb's copy, which holds only in-frame ones; the method was immunoSEQ multiplex PCR. Of around 55,000 clones detected, 93% appear once; the ten largest clones hold 3% to 4%. This record comes from a study of T cell changes during pregnancy in multiple sclerosis. The CDR3 has 15 residues. V dropped 2 bases and J dropped 9; count of bases not matched to a gene: 12. CDR1 and CDR2 from the germline V gene are LGHNA and YNFKEQ. V is TRBV4-2 and J is TRBJ2-7; the match to TRBD1 covers 8 bases. Specimen: CD8+ T cells from peripheral blood mononuclear cells, collected in the second trimester of pregnancy. The clonotype comes from a female donor with multiple sclerosis, enrolled in a pregnancy study. The CDR3: CASSQQTGVGVAQYF. CDR3 nucleotides: TGTGCCAGCAGCCAACAGACAGGGGTAGGTGTCGCGCAGTACTTC.